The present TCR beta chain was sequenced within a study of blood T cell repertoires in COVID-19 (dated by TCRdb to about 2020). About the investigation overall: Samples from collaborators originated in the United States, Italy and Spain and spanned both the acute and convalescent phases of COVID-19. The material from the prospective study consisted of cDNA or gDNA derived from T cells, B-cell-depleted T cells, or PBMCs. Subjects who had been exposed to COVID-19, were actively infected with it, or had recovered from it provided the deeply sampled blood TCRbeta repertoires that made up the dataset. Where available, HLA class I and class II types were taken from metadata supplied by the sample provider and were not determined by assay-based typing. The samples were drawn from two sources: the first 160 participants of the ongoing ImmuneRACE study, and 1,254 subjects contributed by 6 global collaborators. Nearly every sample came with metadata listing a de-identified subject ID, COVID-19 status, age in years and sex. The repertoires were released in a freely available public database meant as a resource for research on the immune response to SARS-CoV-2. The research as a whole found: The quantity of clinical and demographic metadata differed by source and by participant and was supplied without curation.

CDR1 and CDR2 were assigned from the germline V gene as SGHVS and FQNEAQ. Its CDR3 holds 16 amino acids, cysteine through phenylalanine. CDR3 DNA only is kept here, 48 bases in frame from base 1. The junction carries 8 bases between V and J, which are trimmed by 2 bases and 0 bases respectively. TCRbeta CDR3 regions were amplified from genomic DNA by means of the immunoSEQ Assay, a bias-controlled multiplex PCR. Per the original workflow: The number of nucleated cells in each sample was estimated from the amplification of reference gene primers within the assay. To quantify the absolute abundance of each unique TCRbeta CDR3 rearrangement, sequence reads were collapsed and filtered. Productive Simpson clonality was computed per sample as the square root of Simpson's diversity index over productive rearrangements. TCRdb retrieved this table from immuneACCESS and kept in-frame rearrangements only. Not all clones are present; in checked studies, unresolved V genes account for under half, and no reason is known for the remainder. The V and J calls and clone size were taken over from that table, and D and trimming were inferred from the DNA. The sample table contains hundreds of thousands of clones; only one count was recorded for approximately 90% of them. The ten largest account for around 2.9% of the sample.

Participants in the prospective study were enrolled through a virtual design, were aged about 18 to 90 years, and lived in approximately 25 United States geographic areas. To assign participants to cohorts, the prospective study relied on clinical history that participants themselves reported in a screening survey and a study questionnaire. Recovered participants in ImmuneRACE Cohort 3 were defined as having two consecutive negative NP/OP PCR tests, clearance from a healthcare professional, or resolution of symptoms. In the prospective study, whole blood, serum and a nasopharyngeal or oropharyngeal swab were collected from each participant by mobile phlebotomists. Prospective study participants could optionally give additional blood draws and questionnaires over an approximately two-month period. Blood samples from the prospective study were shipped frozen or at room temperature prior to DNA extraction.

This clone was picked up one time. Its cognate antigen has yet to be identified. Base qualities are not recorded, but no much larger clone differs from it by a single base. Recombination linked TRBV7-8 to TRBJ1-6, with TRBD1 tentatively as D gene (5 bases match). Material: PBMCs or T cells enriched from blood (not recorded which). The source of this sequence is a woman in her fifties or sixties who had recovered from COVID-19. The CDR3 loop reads CASSLQGTSYNSPLHF. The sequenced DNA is TGTGCCAGCAGCTTACAGGGAACCTCCTATAATTCACCCCTCCACTTT.